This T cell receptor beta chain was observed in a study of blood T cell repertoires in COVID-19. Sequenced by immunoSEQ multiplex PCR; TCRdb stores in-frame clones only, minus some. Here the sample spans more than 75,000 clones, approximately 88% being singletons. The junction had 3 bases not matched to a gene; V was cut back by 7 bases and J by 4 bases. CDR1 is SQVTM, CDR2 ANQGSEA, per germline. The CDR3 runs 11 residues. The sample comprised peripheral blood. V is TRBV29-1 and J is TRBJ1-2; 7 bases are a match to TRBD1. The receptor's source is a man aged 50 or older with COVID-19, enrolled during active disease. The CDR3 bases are TGCAGCGCCCGGGACAGCTATGGCTACACCTTC. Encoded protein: CSARDSYGYTF.